This TCR beta chain is from a study of cytomegalovirus exposure and HLA in healthy donors. Findings and caveats of the study: TCR beta chains numbering more than 150 were designated cytomegalovirus-associated. Productive status was seen about 90% or about 30% of the time for most TCR beta V segments in an earlier analysis.

Germline V CDR1 and CDR2: LNHNV, YYDKDF (reference sequence). The CDR3 spans 15 residues. Deletions cut 4 bases from V and 5 bases from J, with 14 bases between. This PCR relied on a set of 60 Vbeta primers and 13 Jbeta primers. Libraries were prepared by immunoSEQ multiplex PCR; TCRdb keeps only in-frame clonotypes and omits some of them. The table includes some 150,000 clones, approximately 75% detected once. Note on this clone: Its antigen is currently unknown.

Sequenced input: PBMCs. The TCR originated in a middle-aged man in good health and CMV-seropositive. The chain joins TRBV15 to TRBJ1-4, with a possible D match to TRBD1 (6 bases). The CDR3 is CATSTYRVGNEKLFF. The CDR3 DNA follows: TGTGCCACCAGCACTTACAGGGTAGGGAATGAAAAACTGTTTTTT. Based on the CDR3 plus reference TRBV15 and TRBJ1-4, the full variable domain is DAMVIQNPRYQVTQFGKPVTLSCSQTLNHNVMYWYQQKSSQAPKLLFHYYDKDFNNEADTPDNFQSRRPNTSFCFLDIRSPGLGDTAMYLCATSTYRVGNEKLFFGSGTQLSVL.